This T cell receptor beta chain was found in a study of cytomegalovirus exposure and HLA in healthy donors. General study points: The study labeled around 160 TCR beta chains cytomegalovirus-associated.

CDR1 and CDR2 (germline): SGHDT, YYEEEE. V lost 4 bases and J 7 bases, leaving 20 bases between the germline ends. CDR3 length: 15 amino acids. In this sample, this clone turned up once. The antigen remains unidentified. Libraries were prepared by immunoSEQ multiplex PCR; TCRdb keeps only in-frame clonotypes and omits some of them. The sample includes roughly 120,000 clones, 70% to 90% of them seen just once. The rearrangement joins TRBV5-6 to TRBJ1-2, with D hard to call. The specimen was PBMCs. The sequence was obtained from a woman between 18 and 30 years old in good health and CMV-seropositive. The CDR3 sequence is CASSALGNSRGGYTF. The CDR3 DNA is TGTGCCAGCAGCGCCCTAGGGAATTCCCGGGGTGGCTACACCTTC.